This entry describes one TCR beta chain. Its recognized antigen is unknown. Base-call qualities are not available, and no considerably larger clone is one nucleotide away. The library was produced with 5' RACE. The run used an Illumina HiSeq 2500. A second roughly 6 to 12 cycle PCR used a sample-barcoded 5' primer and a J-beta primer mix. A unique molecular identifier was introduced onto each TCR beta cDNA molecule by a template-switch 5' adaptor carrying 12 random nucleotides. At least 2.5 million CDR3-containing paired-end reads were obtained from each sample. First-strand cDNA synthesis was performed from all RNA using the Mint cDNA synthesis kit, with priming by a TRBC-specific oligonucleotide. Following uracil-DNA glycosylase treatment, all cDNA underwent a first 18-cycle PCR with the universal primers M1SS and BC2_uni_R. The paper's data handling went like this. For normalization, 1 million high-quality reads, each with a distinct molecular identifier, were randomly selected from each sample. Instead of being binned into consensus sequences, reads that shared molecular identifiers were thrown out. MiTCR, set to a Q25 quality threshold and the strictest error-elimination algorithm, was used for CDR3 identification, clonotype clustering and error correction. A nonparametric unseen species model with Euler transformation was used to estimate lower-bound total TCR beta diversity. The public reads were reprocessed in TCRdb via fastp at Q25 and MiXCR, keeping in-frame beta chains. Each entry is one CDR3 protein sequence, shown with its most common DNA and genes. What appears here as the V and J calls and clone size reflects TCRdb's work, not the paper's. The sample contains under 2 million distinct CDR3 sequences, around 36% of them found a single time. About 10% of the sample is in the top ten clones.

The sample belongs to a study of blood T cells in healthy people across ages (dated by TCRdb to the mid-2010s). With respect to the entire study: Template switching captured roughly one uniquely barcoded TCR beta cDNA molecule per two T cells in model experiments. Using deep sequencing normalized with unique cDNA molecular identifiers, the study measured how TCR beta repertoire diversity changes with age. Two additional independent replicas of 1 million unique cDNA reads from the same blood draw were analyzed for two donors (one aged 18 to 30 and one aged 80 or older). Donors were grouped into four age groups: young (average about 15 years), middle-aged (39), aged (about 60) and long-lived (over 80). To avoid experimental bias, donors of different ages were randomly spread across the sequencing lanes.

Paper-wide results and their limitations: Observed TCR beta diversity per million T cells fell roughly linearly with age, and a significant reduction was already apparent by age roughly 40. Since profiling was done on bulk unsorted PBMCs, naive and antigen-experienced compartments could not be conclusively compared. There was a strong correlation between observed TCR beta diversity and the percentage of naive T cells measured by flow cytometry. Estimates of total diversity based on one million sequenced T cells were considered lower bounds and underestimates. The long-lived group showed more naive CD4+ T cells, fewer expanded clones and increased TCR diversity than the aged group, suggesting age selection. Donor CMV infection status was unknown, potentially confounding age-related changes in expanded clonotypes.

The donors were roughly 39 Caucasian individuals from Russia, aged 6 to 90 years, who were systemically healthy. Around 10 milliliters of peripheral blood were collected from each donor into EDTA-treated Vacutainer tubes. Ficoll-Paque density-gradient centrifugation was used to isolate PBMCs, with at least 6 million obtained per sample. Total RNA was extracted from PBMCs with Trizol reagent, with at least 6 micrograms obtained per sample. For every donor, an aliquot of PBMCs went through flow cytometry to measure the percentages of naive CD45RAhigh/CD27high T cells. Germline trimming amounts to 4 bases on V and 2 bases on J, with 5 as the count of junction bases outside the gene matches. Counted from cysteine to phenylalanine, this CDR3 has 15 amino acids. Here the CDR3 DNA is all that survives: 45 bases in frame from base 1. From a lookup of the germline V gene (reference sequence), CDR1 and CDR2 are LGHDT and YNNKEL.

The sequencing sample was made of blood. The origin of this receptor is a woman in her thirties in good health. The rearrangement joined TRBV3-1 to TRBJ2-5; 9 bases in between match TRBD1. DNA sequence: TGTGCCAGCAGCCGCGGGACAGGGAAACAAGAGACCCAGTACTTC. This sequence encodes CASSRGTGKQETQYF.